Following are 8 T cell receptor beta chains from one sample sequenced in a study of T cells in Graves' hyperthyroidism and ophthalmopathy. There were TCR beta CDR3 regions amplified from RNA transcripts. HTBI primers were used for first-round RT-PCR of the TCR CDR3. In TCRdb, the multiplex PCR reads were re-called with MiXCR into one record per CDR3 protein. The sample lists over 300,000 distinct CDR3 sequences, roughly 14% occurring once. Sequencing was done on a sample of blood. These receptors were collected from a woman between 55 and 75 years old with Graves' hyperthyroidism.

This clonotype was counted between two and nine times. J is TRBJ1-5 and V is TRBV19; D unclear. CDR3 length: 14 residues. Trimming pared 5 bases from V and 3 bases from J, leaving 11 bases between. Per germline, CDR1 LNHDA and CDR2 SQIVND (reference sequence). CDR3 sequence reads: CASSPRHNNQPQHF. In nucleotides, the CDR3 is TGTGCCAGTAGTCCCCGACACAACAATCAGCCCCAGCATTTT.

This clonotype was detected only a few times. The genes are TRBV18 and TRBJ2-2, with TRBD2 as a possible D gene (6 bases). V shed 3 bases and J shed 1 base, with 12 bases lying between them. Germline CDR1 and CDR2: KGHSH and LQKENI. The CDR3 length is 16 residues. For the CDR3, the DNA is TGTGCCAGCTCACCCCAAGGAGGGCTGAACACCGGGGAGCTGTTTTTT. Amino acids: CASSPQGGLNTGELFF.

In this sample, this clonotype turned up a few times. The gene calls are TRBV9 and TRBJ1-6; D ambiguous. V lost 5 bases and J lost 7, with 16 bases in between. The CDR3 loop spans 15 amino acids. Germline lookup yields CDR1 SGDLS and CDR2 YYNGEE. The CDR3 loop is CASRRLLSGNSPLHF. The CDR3 DNA sequence: TGTGCCAGCAGACGCCTCTTATCAGGAAATTCACCCCTCCACTTT. The whole variable domain, filled in from reference TRBV9 and TRBJ1-6, reads DSGVTQTPKHLITATGQRVTLRCSPRSGDLSVYWYQQSLDQGLQFLIQYYNGEERAKGNILERFSAQQFPDLHSELNLSSLELGDSALYFCASRRLLSGNSPLHFGNGTRLTVT.

Regarding this clonotype: Compared with germline, one end of the junction differs, possibly owing to a read error. V is TRBV7-9 and J is TRBJ2-5; possible D gene TRBD2, 6 bases. Germline values: CDR1 SEHNR, CDR2 FQNEAQ (reference sequence). This CDR3 is 16 amino acids long. CDR3 coding DNA: TGTACCAGCAGCCATCTCGCGGGGCTCGGGTCCGAGACCCAGTACTTC. This translates into CTSSHLAGLGSETQYF.

This clonotype occurred many times. J is TRBJ2-3 and V is TRBV5-1; D gene ambiguous. Trimming removed 0 bases at V and 9 bases at J, with 14 bases between. Germline CDR1 reads SGHRS; CDR2 reads YFSETQ. The CDR3 has 14 amino acids. This CDR3 reads CASSLGQEQKTQYF. Written as DNA, the CDR3 is TGCGCCAGCAGCTTGGGTCAAGAACAGAAGACGCAGTATTTT.

There are many counts of this clonotype. V usage is TRBV3-1 and J usage is TRBJ2-5; 7 nucleotides agree with TRBD1. J lost 0 bases, V lost 3 bases, and 4 bases had no gene match. The germline V gene has CDR1 LGHDT and CDR2 YNNKEL (reference sequence). The CDR3 is 15 amino acids. The CDR3: CASSQSDRDQETQYF. Here the CDR3 DNA reads TGTGCCAGCAGCCAGAGTGACAGGGACCAAGAGACCCAGTACTTC.

As concerns this clonotype: A junction end diverges from the germline sequence, so it may reflect a read error. The chain combines TRBV3-1 with TRBJ2-1; D gene ambiguous. Looked up from germline, CDR1 is LGHDT and CDR2 is YNNKEL (reference sequence). The CDR3 consists of 11 residues. The CDR3 sequence: CASSQDNVRIF. Here the CDR3 DNA reads TGTGCCAGCAGCCAAGATAACGTTCGGATCTTC.

The CDR3 sequence is CASSDLTGTNEKLFF. CDR3 in DNA: TGTGCCAGCAGTGACCTGACAGGGACTAATGAAAAACTGTTTTTT. V and J are TRBV25-1 and TRBJ1-4; 7 nucleotides match TRBD1. CDR1 is MGHDK and CDR2 is SYGVNS in the germline V gene. Unmatched junction bases numbered 3, after V lost 3 bases and J lost 2 bases. The length of the CDR3 is 15 residues.